This T cell receptor (beta chain) is from a study of PD-L1 blockade in urothelial cancer. Background on the study: Men with urothelial cancer arising in the bladder made up most of the 29 patients. The researchers analyzed blood 3 weeks (second dose) and 6 weeks after treatment start.

The protocol was immunoSEQ multiplex PCR, while the TCRdb copy is restricted to in-frame clones and leaves out a portion. Here the sample spans tens of thousands of clones, more than 70% being singletons. Germline assignment: CDR1 SGHRS and CDR2 YFSETQ. The CDR3 runs to 14 residues. The V end lost 0 bases, the J end lost 2 bases, and 7 bases lay between the germline ends. The specimen comprised PBMCs, sampled around atezolizumab (anti-PD-L1) treatment. This TCR derives from a man aged 50 to 60 with urothelial cancer. This chain links TRBV5-1 with TRBJ2-3; no clear D gene. CDR3 region: CASSLASPTDTQYF. The DNA of the CDR3 is TGCGCCAGCAGCTTGGCGTCCCCCACAGATACGCAGTATTTT.